In its sample, the clone carrying this T cell receptor beta chain was seen a few times. Its matching antigen is unknown. Germline assignment: CDR1 SQVTM and CDR2 ANQGSEA. The CDR3 covers 13 residues. Trimming stripped 6 bases from V and 2 bases from J, with 12 bases between. The data originate from a study of T cell repertoires in cytomegalovirus infection. The overall study: It was the public TCR beta signatures that indicated both CMV infection and matching HLA type.

TCRdb recomputed calls from the reads with MiXCR, one row per CDR3 protein. The sample records roughly 640,000 distinct CDR3 sequences, approximately 24% being singletons. Regarding the study as a whole: CMV carriers having the relevant HLA were flagged by cumulative public TCR beta family frequency. HLA-C-restricted CMV-specific TCR beta clonotypes prevailed in the ex vivo response.

The source of this sequence is a human donor in good health (CMV status not recorded). Some clones in this sample may be carry-over from other donors' samples. What was sequenced was CD8+ T cells from PBMCs. The chain links TRBV29-1 to TRBJ2-3, with D perhaps matching TRBD1 (6 bases). The chain's CDR3 is CSVVGTNTDTQYF. The DNA for the CDR3 is TGCAGCGTCGTTGGGACAAACACAGATACGCAGTATTTT.